Following are 6 T cell receptor beta chains from one sample sequenced in a study of T cells in tuberculosis. The method was immunoSEQ multiplex PCR; TCRdb's version includes in-frame clones alone and lacks a portion of them. The sample lists over 25,000 clones, roughly nine tenths occurring once. Time point: new active TB diagnosis, blood taken before or within 7 days of starting treatment. The sequencing used PBMCs, collected at tuberculosis diagnosis. Receptors were obtained from an adult with tuberculosis. Some clones in this sample may be carry-over from other donors' samples.

The chain employs TRBV5-1 and TRBJ2-7; tentatively, D is TRBD2 (5 bases). Trimming shortened V by 0 bases and J by 4 bases, and 14 bases separated the two germline ends. The CDR3 spans 15 residues. The germline gives CDR1 SGHRS, CDR2 YFSETQ. The CDR3 DNA sequence: TGCGCCAGCAGCTTGGGAGAGGGTCTTGGATACGAGCAGTACTTC. This encodes CASSLGEGLGYEQYF.

The J gene is TRBJ1-5, the V gene TRBV27, with 7 bases fitting TRBD1. The germline V gene encodes CDR1 MNHEY and CDR2 SMNVEV (reference sequence). Trimming took 5 bases from V and 9 from J; bases not matched to a gene: 13. The CDR3 length is 15 residues. This CDR3 is CASSLSRTGDRPQHF. The DNA of the CDR3 is TGTGCCAGCAGTCTCTCCCGGACAGGTGATCGGCCCCAGCATTTT.

The chain recombines TRBV6-4 with TRBJ2-3; D is perhaps TRBD2 (6 bases). The CDR3 is made up of 15 amino acids. Germline values: CDR1 MRHNA, CDR2 SNTAGT. The ends were cut back, 0 bases at V and 5 bases at J, with 12 bases in the middle. This chain's CDR3 is CASSDSWRGGDTQYF. CDR3 DNA: TGTGCCAGCAGTGACTCGTGGAGGGGCGGAGATACGCAGTATTTT.

The rearrangement joins TRBV19 to TRBJ1-5; a weak D match, TRBD1 (5 bases). The V gene lost 5 bases and the J gene lost 8 bases, with 10 bases spanning the gap. The germline V gene has CDR1 LNHDA and CDR2 SQIVND (reference sequence). The CDR3 loop spans 12 amino acids. CDR3 loop: CASSGRVEPQHF. The CDR3 DNA follows: TGTGCCAGTAGTGGCAGGGTTGAGCCCCAGCATTTT.

This clone was detected once. V usage is TRBV11-2 and J usage is TRBJ1-2, with 7 positions matching TRBD1. The germline gives CDR1 SGHAT, CDR2 FQNNGV. The length of the CDR3 is 15 residues. V gave up 1 base and J gave up 4 bases; unmatched junction bases: 6. In DNA form, the CDR3 reads TGTGCCAGCAGCTTAGGAACAGGGGCTGGCTATGGCTACACCTTC. It is translated as CASSLGTGAGYGYTF.

The chain uses TRBV5-1 and TRBJ1-4; perhaps TRBD1 as D (5 bases). CDR1 is SGHRS and CDR2 is YFSETQ in the germline V gene. The CDR3 runs to 12 residues. V lost 5 bases and J 10 bases, leaving 12 bases between the germline ends. This CDR3 reads CASSGDSPKLFF. The CDR3 DNA sequence: TGCGCCAGCAGTGGAGACAGCCCAAAACTGTTTTTT.